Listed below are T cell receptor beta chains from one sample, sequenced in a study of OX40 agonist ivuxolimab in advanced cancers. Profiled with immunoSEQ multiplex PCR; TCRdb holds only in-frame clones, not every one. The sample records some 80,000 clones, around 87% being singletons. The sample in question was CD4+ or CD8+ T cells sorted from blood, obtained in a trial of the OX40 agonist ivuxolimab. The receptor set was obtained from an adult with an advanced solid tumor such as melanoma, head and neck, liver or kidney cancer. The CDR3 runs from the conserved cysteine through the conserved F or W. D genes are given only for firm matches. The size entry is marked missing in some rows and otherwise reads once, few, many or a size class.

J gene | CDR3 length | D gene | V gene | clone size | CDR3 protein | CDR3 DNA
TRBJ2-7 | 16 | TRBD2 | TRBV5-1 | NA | CASSPRLAGGRDEQYF | TGCGCCAGCAGCCCCAGACTAGCGGGAGGGAGAGACGAGCAGTACTTC
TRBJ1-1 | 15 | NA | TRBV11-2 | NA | CASSPYRGMNTEAFF | TGTGCCAGCAGCCCGTATAGGGGGATGAACACTGAAGCTTTCTTT
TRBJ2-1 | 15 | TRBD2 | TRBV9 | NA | CASSRTSGNYDEQFF | TGTGCCAGCAGCAGGACTAGCGGGAATTACGATGAGCAGTTCTTC
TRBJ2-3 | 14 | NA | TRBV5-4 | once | CASSSGTTTYTQYF | TGTGCCAGCAGCTCCGGGACGACCACCTATACGCAGTATTTT
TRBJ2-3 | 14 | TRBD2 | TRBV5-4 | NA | CASGRVLAADTQYF | TGTGCCAGCGGGAGGGTTTTAGCGGCTGATACGCAGTATTTT
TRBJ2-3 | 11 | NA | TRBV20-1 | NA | CSARRGGVVNF | TGCAGTGCTAGACGAGGCGGGGTTGTGAATTTT
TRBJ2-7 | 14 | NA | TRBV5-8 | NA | CASSLEPKGYEQYF | TGTGCCAGCAGTCTTGAACCAAAAGGCTACGAGCAGTACTTC
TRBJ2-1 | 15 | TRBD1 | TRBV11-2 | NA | CASSRGQVRYNEQFF | TGTGCCAGCAGTAGAGGACAGGTCCGCTACAATGAGCAGTTCTTC
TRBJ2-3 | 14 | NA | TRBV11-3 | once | CASSLGSHLDTQYF | TGTGCCAGCAGCTTAGGGTCGCATCTGGATACGCAGTATTTT
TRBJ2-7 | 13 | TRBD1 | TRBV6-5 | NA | CASSFTGGDEQYF | TGTGCCAGCAGTTTTACAGGGGGCGACGAGCAGTACTTC
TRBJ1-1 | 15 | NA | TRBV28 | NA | CASNPSSVMNTEAFF | TGTGCCAGTAACCCCTCGTCGGTCATGAACACTGAAGCTTTCTTT
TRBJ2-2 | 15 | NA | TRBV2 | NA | CASSEQSLNTGELFF | TGTGCCAGCAGTGAACAGAGTTTGAACACCGGGGAGCTGTTTTTT
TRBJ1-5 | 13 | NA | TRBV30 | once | CAWSVRNDQPQHF | TGTGCCTGGAGTGTACGGAATGATCAGCCCCAGCATTTT
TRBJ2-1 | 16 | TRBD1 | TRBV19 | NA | CASSINRGSSYNEQFF | TGTGCCAGTAGTATAAACAGGGGCAGCTCCTACAATGAGCAGTTCTTC
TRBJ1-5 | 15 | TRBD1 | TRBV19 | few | CASSPRTGRGQPQHF | TGTGCCAGTAGTCCTCGGACAGGGAGAGGTCAGCCCCAGCATTTT
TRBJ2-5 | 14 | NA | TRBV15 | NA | CATSLLVGRETQYF | TGTGCCACCAGCCTGTTGGTCGGGCGGGAGACCCAGTACTTC
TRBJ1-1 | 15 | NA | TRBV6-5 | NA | CASSYWGTTNTEAFF | TGTGCCAGCAGTTATTGGGGTACGACGAACACTGAAGCTTTCTTT
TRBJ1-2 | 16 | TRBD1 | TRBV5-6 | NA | CASSSTGTGGDYGYTF | TGTGCCAGCAGCTCAACCGGGACAGGGGGCGACTATGGCTACACCTTC
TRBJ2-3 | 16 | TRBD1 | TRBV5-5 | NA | CASSSDRDRATDTQYF | TGTGCCAGCAGCTCCGACCGGGACAGGGCTACAGATACGCAGTATTTT
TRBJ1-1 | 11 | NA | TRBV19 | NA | CASSINEEAFF | TGTGCCAGTAGTATTAACGAAGAAGCTTTCTTT
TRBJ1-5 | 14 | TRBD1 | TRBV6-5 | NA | CASSRRQGYQPQHF | TGTGCCAGCAGCCGACGACAGGGCTATCAGCCCCAGCATTTT
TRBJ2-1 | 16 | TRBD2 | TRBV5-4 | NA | CASSTIAGGGYNEQFF | TGTGCCAGCAGTACTATAGCGGGAGGGGGATACAATGAGCAGTTCTTC
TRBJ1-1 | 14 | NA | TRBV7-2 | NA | CASRTGSSNTEAFF | TGTGCCAGCAGGACGGGCAGCTCGAACACTGAAGCTTTCTTT
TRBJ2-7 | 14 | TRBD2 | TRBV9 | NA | CASSASGTTYEQYF | TGTGCCAGCAGCGCGTCCGGGACTACCTACGAGCAGTACTTC
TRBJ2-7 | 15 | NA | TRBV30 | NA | CAWSRKGGENYEQYF | TGTGCCTGGAGTCGGAAGGGGGGCGAGAACTACGAGCAGTACTTC
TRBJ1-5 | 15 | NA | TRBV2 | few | CASNSPVAGNQPQHF | TGTGCCAGCAACTCTCCGGTCGCAGGCAATCAGCCCCAGCATTTT
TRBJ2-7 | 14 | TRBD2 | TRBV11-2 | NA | CASSTGTSVHEQYF | TGTGCCAGCAGCACCGGGACTAGCGTCCACGAGCAGTACTTC
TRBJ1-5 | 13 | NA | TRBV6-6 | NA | CASGTGWGQPQHF | TGTGCCAGCGGAACAGGGTGGGGTCAGCCCCAGCATTTT
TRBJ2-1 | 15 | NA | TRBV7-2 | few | CASSPSGTSYNEQFF | TGTGCCAGCAGCCCATCCGGGACTTCCTACAATGAGCAGTTCTTC
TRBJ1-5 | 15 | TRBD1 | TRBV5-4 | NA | CASSLDGGQYQPQHF | TGTGCCAGCAGCTTGGATGGGGGACAGTATCAGCCCCAGCATTTT
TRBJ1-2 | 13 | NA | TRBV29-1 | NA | CSVVIPGPWGYTF | TGCAGCGTCGTGATACCAGGGCCCTGGGGCTACACCTTC
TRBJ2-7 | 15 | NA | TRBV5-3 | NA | CARSLRGSSSYEQYF | TGTGCCAGAAGCTTAAGGGGTTCGAGCTCCTACGAGCAGTACTTC
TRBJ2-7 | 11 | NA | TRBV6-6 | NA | CASSYVHEQYF | TGTGCCAGCAGTTACGTCCACGAGCAGTACTTC
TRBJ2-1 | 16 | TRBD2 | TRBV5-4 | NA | CASSFGLAGGDNEQFF | TGTGCCAGCAGCTTCGGGCTAGCGGGGGGGGACAATGAGCAGTTCTTC
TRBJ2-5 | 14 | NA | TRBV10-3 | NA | CAISENRGQETQYF | TGTGCCATCAGTGAGAATCGAGGCCAAGAGACCCAGTACTTC
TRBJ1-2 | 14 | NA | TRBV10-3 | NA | CAISDRDTNYGYTF | TGTGCCATCAGTGACCGGGACACTAACTATGGCTACACCTTC
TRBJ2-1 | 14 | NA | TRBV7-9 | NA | CASSSGPPANEQFF | TGTGCCAGCAGCTCGGGACCCCCGGCTAATGAGCAGTTCTTC
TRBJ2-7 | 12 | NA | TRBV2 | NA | CASSSVTYEQYF | TGTGCCAGCAGCTCAGTTACCTACGAGCAGTACTTC
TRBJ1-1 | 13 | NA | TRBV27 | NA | CASREGLNTEAFF | TGTGCCAGCAGGGAAGGGTTGAACACTGAAGCTTTCTTT
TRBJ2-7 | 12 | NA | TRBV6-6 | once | CASTLTGYEQYF | TGTGCCAGCACCCTCACAGGGTACGAGCAGTACTTC